This T cell receptor (beta chain) was retrieved from a study of CD8+CD57+ T cells in acquired aplastic anemia listed by TCRdb under 2018. For the wider study: DNA extracted from sorted CD4+ and CD8+ cells had a mean of roughly 3 ug, with a range of about 0.18 to 27.4 ug. A CD8+CD57+ expansion meant a frequency higher than the mean frequency seen in healthy subjects.

Profiling of TCR beta VDJ combinations and CDR3 sequences used genomic DNA as the template. TCR repertoire sequencing was run on an Illumina HiSeq 2000. From the authors' description of their analysis: Repertoires were assessed using TRBV/TRBJ rearrangement plots, CDR3 size and DJ length profiles, and Simpson's diversity index. The most abundant DNA sequence in the deep sequencing data was defined as the immunodominant clone. CDR3 amino acid sequences were screened for sharing across subjects and compared with published repertoires and the VDJdb database. In TCRdb, the public reads were trimmed at Q25 with fastp and aligned with MiXCR, with productive beta chains retained. When rows share a CDR3 protein, they turn into one entry using the most common DNA and genes. The authors' filters were not applied to this entry. The sample table shows approximately 220,000 distinct CDR3 sequences, and roughly 53% are seen once. The top ten clones comprise just under 20% of the sample.

V was cut back by 0 bases and J by 2 bases, leaving a gap of 7 bases between them. For CDR1 and CDR2, the germline V gene (reference sequence) lists SGHNT and YYREEE. From cysteine to phenylalanine, the CDR3 is 14 amino acids long. Of the read, only the CDR3 DNA is kept; its 42 bases are in frame from base 1. The paper as a whole reports these results and caveats: Patients and healthy controls showed no significant difference in CD8+ Simpson's diversity (P=0.060). Twenty-nine CD8+ CDR3 sequences were found to be shared between patients and controls, but these sequences appeared to be highly expressed in patients and within the immunodominant clones of the patients.

With respect to this clonotype: Its antigen has not been determined. No base quality values were provided; no much bigger clone lies one nucleotide off.

The patients picked for sequencing were ones in whom flow cytometry had shown an expansion of CD8+CD57+ cells. Every patient had severe acquired aplastic anemia, diagnosed using the International Study of Aplastic Anemia and Agranulocytosis and Camitta criteria. No therapy had been received by the patients at the time of blood sampling. The study deep-sequenced TCR repertoires of sorted CD4+ and CD8+ blood T cells from severe aplastic anemia patients and healthy subjects. Patients were enrolled in the USA under clinicaltrials.gov protocols 00001620, 01623167, 00001397, 00071045, 00081523 and 00961064. Ficoll-Paque density gradient centrifugation was used to isolate peripheral blood mononuclear cells. Before DNA extraction, CD4+ and CD8+ T cells were sorted with FACS or magnetic beads.

Input material: sorted CD4+, CD8+, or CD8+CD57+ T cells (not recorded which) from PBMCs. The sequence joins TRBV5-4 to TRBJ2-3, with the D gene not confidently named. This TCR was recovered from a human donor with aplastic anemia. The CDR3 in this case is CASSLGGNTDTQYF. The nucleotide sequence reads TGTGCCAGCAGCTTGGGTGGCAACACAGATACGCAGTATTTT.